This is a list of T cell receptor beta chains from one sample in a study of blood T cell repertoires in COVID-19. TCRdb keeps only in-frame clones here, not all; method: immunoSEQ multiplex PCR. The table lists about 69,000 clones, 60% to 80% of them singletons. The sequencing input was peripheral blood. Every receptor here comes from a human donor in a cohort sampled during active COVID-19. Both conserved end residues are part of each CDR3. A D gene is named only where the DNA matches it firmly. Expanded clones are given a class, and other clones once, few, many or no size at all.

V,D,J,size,CDR3,DNA
TRBV5-1,NA,TRBJ1-1,few,CASSIGAGEAFF,TGCGCCAGCAGCATTGGGGCAGGGGAGGCTTTCTTT
TRBV10-3,TRBD1,TRBJ2-1,NA,CAINPGQGYNEQFF,TGTGCCATCAACCCGGGACAGGGTTACAATGAGCAGTTCTTC
TRBV6-4,TRBD1,TRBJ1-4,NA,CASSDTDYRGRGDEKLFF,TGTGCCAGCAGTGACACCGATTACAGGGGGCGCGGGGATGAAAAACTGTTTTTT
TRBV11-3,NA,TRBJ2-1,NA,CASSSRRGGSYNEQFF,TGTGCCAGCAGCTCCCGGCGGGGCGGCTCCTACAATGAGCAGTTCTTC
TRBV7-9,NA,TRBJ1-5,once,CASSLASHQPQHF,TGTGCCAGCAGCTTAGCCAGTCATCAGCCCCAGCATTTT
TRBV3-1/TRBV3-2,TRBD1,TRBJ2-7,NA,CASSQAYRGSWEQYF,TGTGCCAGCAGCCAAGCTTACAGGGGTTCCTGGGAGCAGTACTTC
TRBV5-4,NA,TRBJ1-1,NA,CASSLGGMNTEAFF,TGTGCCAGCAGCTTAGGAGGTATGAACACTGAAGCTTTCTTT
TRBV5-1,NA,TRBJ1-1,NA,CASSLLTDTEAFF,TGCGCCAGCAGCTTGTTAACGGACACTGAAGCTTTCTTT
TRBV5-3,TRBD2,TRBJ2-1,NA,CARSLGLAGAYEQFF,TGTGCCAGAAGCTTGGGACTAGCGGGAGCGTATGAGCAGTTCTTC
TRBV30,NA,TRBJ1-5,NA,CAVGGGASNQPQHF,TGTGCGGTGGGCGGGGGGGCGAGCAATCAGCCCCAGCATTTT
TRBV5-1,TRBD1,TRBJ2-7,few,CASSRDRGPAYEQYF,TGCGCCAGCAGCCGGGACAGGGGGCCCGCCTACGAGCAGTACTTC
TRBV3-1/TRBV3-2,NA,TRBJ2-5,once,CASSRGSIETQYF,TGTGCCAGCAGCCGTGGCAGTATAGAGACCCAGTACTTC
TRBV3-1/TRBV3-2,TRBD2,TRBJ2-1,NA,CASSQRAGGSYNEQFF,TGTGCCAGCAGCCAGAGGGCGGGGGGCTCCTACAATGAGCAGTTCTTC
TRBV28,NA,TRBJ2-2,NA,CASSFLSTLNTGELFF,TGTGCCAGCAGTTTTCTAAGTACTTTGAACACCGGGGAGCTGTTTTTT